This T cell receptor (beta chain) was sequenced in a study of control samples from healthy donors and cancer patients. Generated by immunoSEQ multiplex PCR, the TCRdb table keeps only in-frame clones and is missing some. Of fewer than 200,000 clones listed, roughly 95% are singletons. V lost 5 bases, J lost 8 bases, and 13 bases lay in between. The V gene's germline CDR1 is SGHTA and CDR2 FQGNSA. CDR3 length: 13 residues. The source of this sequence is a woman between 25 and 40 years old in good health. V usage is TRBV7-2 and J usage is TRBJ2-4, with D perhaps TRBD1 or TRBD2 (5 bases each). The sequenced sample was blood. CDR3 residues: CASSLVQGDIQYF. CDR3 nucleotides: TGTGCCAGCAGCCTAGTCCAGGGAGACATTCAGTACTTC.